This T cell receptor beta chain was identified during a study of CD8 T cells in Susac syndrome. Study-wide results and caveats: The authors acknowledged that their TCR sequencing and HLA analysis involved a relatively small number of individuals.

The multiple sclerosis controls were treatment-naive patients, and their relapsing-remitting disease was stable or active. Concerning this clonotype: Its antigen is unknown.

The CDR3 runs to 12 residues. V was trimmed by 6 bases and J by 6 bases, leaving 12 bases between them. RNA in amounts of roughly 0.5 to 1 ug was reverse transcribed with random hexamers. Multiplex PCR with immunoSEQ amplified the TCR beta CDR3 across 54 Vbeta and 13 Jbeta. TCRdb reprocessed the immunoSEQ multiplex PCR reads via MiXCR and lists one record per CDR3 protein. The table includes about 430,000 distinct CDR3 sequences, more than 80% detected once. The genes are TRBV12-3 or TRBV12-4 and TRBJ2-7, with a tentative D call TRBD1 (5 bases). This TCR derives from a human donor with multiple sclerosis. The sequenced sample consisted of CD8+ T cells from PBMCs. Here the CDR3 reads CASSPDSREQYF. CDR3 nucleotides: TGTGCCAGCAGCCCAGACAGCCGCGAGCAGTACTTC.